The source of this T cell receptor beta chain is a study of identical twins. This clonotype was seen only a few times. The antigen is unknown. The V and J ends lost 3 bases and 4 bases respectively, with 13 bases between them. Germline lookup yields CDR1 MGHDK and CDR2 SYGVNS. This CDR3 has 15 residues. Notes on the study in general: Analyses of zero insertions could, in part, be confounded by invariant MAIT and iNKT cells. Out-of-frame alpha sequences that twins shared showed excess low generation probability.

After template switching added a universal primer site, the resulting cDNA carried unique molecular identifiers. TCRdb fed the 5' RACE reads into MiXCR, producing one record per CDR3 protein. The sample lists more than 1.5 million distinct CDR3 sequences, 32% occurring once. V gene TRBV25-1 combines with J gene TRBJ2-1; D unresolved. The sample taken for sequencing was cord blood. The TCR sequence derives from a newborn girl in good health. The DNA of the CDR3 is TGTGCCAGCAGTGACCGAAAGCTAAGATACAATGAGCAGTTCTTC. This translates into CASSDRKLRYNEQFF.